This is a list of T cell receptor beta chains from one sample in a study of shared clonotypes between healthy human individuals. Generated by immunoSEQ multiplex PCR, the TCRdb table keeps only in-frame clones and is missing some. The sample holds fewer than 1.8 million clones, 98% to 99% seen once. The specimen sequenced was naive CD4+ T cells sorted from blood. All receptors come from a man younger than 45 in good health. Both conserved end residues are part of each CDR3. Fields, in order: D gene, V gene, clone size, J gene, CDR3 protein, CDR3 DNA. The D gene is left open where the match is weak. Rows give clone size only sometimes, using once, few, many, or a class for an expanded clone.

D: -; V: TRBV20-1; size: -; J: TRBJ2-3; CDR3: CSAGTSVAGYF; DNA: TGCAGTGCAGGGACGAGCGTCGCGGGGTATTTT
D: -; V: TRBV18; size: -; J: TRBJ2-3; CDR3: CASSPGGTDTQYF; DNA: TGTGCCAGCTCGCCAGGGGGCACAGATACGCAGTATTTT
D: TRBD1; V: TRBV5-1; size: -; J: TRBJ2-1; CDR3: CASSQRTGGNEQFF; DNA: TGCGCCAGCAGCCAAAGGACAGGGGGAAATGAGCAGTTCTTC
D: TRBD2; V: TRBV5-4; size: -; J: TRBJ2-3; CDR3: CASGGTSGMSTDTQYF; DNA: TGTGCCAGCGGGGGAACTAGCGGGATGTCAACAGATACGCAGTATTTT
D: -; V: TRBV4-1; size: -; J: TRBJ1-2; CDR3: CASSQGDSTRGVYGYTF; DNA: TGCGCCAGCAGCCAAGGTGACAGTACACGGGGGGTCTATGGCTACACCTTC
D: TRBD1; V: TRBV15; size: -; J: TRBJ2-1; CDR3: CATSRAGTGALLEQFF; DNA: TGTGCCACCAGCAGAGCGGGGACAGGGGCCCTGCTTGAGCAGTTCTTC
D: TRBD1; V: TRBV18; size: -; J: TRBJ2-1; CDR3: CASSEGAGTGAYNEQFF; DNA: TGTGCCAGCTCTGAAGGAGCCGGGACAGGAGCTTACAATGAGCAGTTCTTC
D: -; V: TRBV20-1; size: -; J: TRBJ2-7; CDR3: CSASSGFEQYF; DNA: TGCAGTGCTAGTTCGGGGTTCGAGCAGTACTTC
D: -; V: TRBV28; size: -; J: TRBJ2-7; CDR3: CASSFGRDEQYF; DNA: TGTGCCAGCAGTTTCGGCAGGGACGAGCAGTACTTC
D: -; V: TRBV7-6; size: -; J: TRBJ1-1; CDR3: CASSQKGGAGTEAFF; DNA: TGTGCCAGCAGTCAGAAGGGGGGGGCCGGGACTGAAGCTTTCTTT
D: -; V: TRBV7-3; size: -; J: TRBJ2-3; CDR3: CASSLDSGSTDTQYF; DNA: TGTGCCAGCAGTCTCGACAGCGGGAGCACAGATACGCAGTATTTT
D: TRBD2; V: TRBV18; size: -; J: TRBJ2-1; CDR3: CASFQGSGRASYNEQFF; DNA: TGTGCCAGCTTTCAGGGTAGCGGGAGGGCCTCCTACAATGAGCAGTTCTTC
D: -; V: TRBV5-1; size: -; J: TRBJ1-1; CDR3: CASSKATGSYTEAFF; DNA: TGCGCCAGCAGCAAGGCGACAGGTTCGTACACTGAAGCTTTCTTT
D: -; V: TRBV28; size: -; J: TRBJ2-7; CDR3: CASSFNIRGGQYF; DNA: TGTGCCAGCAGTTTCAATATTCGGGGAGGGCAGTACTTC
D: -; V: TRBV30; size: -; J: TRBJ2-3; CDR3: CAWSVVWRIMDTQYF; DNA: TGTGCCTGGAGTGTGGTTTGGAGAATTATGGATACGCAGTATTTT
D: -; V: TRBV29-1; size: -; J: TRBJ2-5; CDR3: CSVGGRLQETQYF; DNA: TGCAGCGTTGGGGGCCGCCTCCAAGAGACCCAGTACTTC
D: -; V: TRBV19; size: -; J: TRBJ1-3; CDR3: CASSIPQGSGNTIYF; DNA: TGTGCCAGTAGTATCCCCCAGGGATCTGGAAACACCATATATTTT
D: -; V: TRBV5-6; size: -; J: TRBJ1-4; CDR3: CASSLFQATNEKLFF; DNA: TGTGCCAGCAGCTTGTTTCAGGCAACTAATGAAAAACTGTTTTTT
D: -; V: TRBV27; size: -; J: TRBJ2-4; CDR3: CASSLSNRDGNIQYF; DNA: TGTGCCAGCAGTTTATCGAACCGGGACGGGAACATTCAGTACTTC
D: TRBD2; V: TRBV7-9; size: -; J: TRBJ2-1; CDR3: CASSRGEYNEQFF; DNA: TGTGCCAGCAGCCGGGGGGAATACAATGAGCAGTTCTTC
D: TRBD1; V: TRBV5-1; size: -; J: TRBJ1-1; CDR3: CASSSDLTGATEAFF; DNA: TGCGCCAGCAGCTCCGATTTGACAGGGGCCACTGAAGCTTTCTTT
D: TRBD1; V: TRBV30; size: -; J: TRBJ2-2; CDR3: CAWSGAGGLNTGELFF; DNA: TGTGCCTGGAGTGGAGCAGGGGGCTTGAACACCGGGGAGCTGTTTTTT
D: -; V: TRBV5-8; size: -; J: TRBJ2-3; CDR3: CASSLFGLGATDTQYF; DNA: TGTGCCAGCAGCTTGTTTGGACTCGGGGCCACAGATACGCAGTATTTT
D: TRBD1; V: TRBV28; size: -; J: TRBJ1-5; CDR3: CATQGVTGILQPQHF; DNA: TGTGCCACTCAAGGAGTGACAGGGATTCTTCAGCCCCAGCATTTT
D: -; V: TRBV5-6; size: -; J: TRBJ1-5; CDR3: CASSRGTAGPQHF; DNA: TGTGCCAGCAGCCGAGGGACCGCCGGGCCCCAGCATTTT
D: TRBD1; V: TRBV6-1; size: -; J: TRBJ1-2; CDR3: CASSDGTASNYGYTF; DNA: TGTGCCAGCAGTGACGGGACAGCTTCTAACTATGGCTACACCTTC
D: -; V: TRBV28; size: -; J: TRBJ1-3; CDR3: CASTHAGLGTKPGNTIYF; DNA: TGTGCCAGCACCCACGCCGGGCTAGGAACGAAGCCCGGAAACACCATATATTTT
D: -; V: TRBV7-2; size: -; J: TRBJ2-5; CDR3: CASSLAQRGIWGETQYF; DNA: TGTGCCAGCAGCTTAGCGCAACGGGGGATTTGGGGAGAGACCCAGTACTTC
D: -; V: TRBV15; size: -; J: TRBJ2-7; CDR3: CATSSTGGAHYEQYF; DNA: TGTGCCACCAGCAGCACAGGGGGGGCACACTACGAGCAGTACTTC
D: TRBD1; V: TRBV29-1; size: -; J: TRBJ1-4; CDR3: CSAYHRGQGIAAEKLFF; DNA: TGCAGCGCCTACCACCGCGGACAGGGCATTGCTGCTGAAAAACTGTTTTTT
D: -; V: TRBV19; size: -; J: TRBJ1-2; CDR3: CASSPADWNYGYTF; DNA: TGTGCCAGTAGCCCCGCCGACTGGAACTATGGCTACACCTTC
D: TRBD2; V: TRBV2; size: -; J: TRBJ2-1; CDR3: CASRRTSGWPSSYNEQFF; DNA: TGTGCCAGCAGACGAACTAGCGGGTGGCCCAGCTCCTACAATGAGCAGTTCTTC
D: -; V: TRBV11-3; size: -; J: TRBJ2-7; CDR3: CASSSSGPGPYEQYF; DNA: TGTGCCAGCAGCTCCTCAGGGCCTGGTCCCTACGAGCAGTACTTC
D: -; V: TRBV7-8; size: -; J: TRBJ2-1; CDR3: CASSFIRGEQFF; DNA: TGTGCCAGCAGCTTCATTCGCGGTGAGCAGTTCTTC
D: -; V: TRBV28; size: -; J: TRBJ2-5; CDR3: CASIVYVGYQETQYF; DNA: TGTGCCAGCATCGTGTACGTGGGGTACCAAGAGACCCAGTACTTC
D: TRBD2; V: TRBV7-3; size: once; J: TRBJ2-2; CDR3: CASSQGLAGGGELFF; DNA: TGTGCCAGCAGCCAAGGACTAGCGGGAGGCGGGGAGCTGTTTTTT
D: -; V: TRBV7-9; size: -; J: TRBJ2-7; CDR3: CASRLPYFRDTQYYEQYF; DNA: TGTGCCAGCAGGTTACCCTATTTCCGGGACACCCAATACTACGAGCAGTACTTC
D: -; V: TRBV28; size: -; J: TRBJ1-4; CDR3: CASSLFGAGGEKLFF; DNA: TGTGCCAGCAGTCTATTCGGGGCGGGAGGGGAAAAACTGTTTTTT
D: -; V: TRBV13; size: -; J: TRBJ1-2; CDR3: CASSQETVANYGYTF; DNA: TGTGCCAGCAGCCAGGAGACTGTAGCTAACTATGGCTACACCTTC
D: -; V: TRBV18; size: -; J: TRBJ2-2; CDR3: CASSPRGIPNTGELFF; DNA: TGTGCCAGCTCACCCCGGGGTATACCGAACACCGGGGAGCTGTTTTTT
D: -; V: TRBV5-1; size: once; J: TRBJ2-7; CDR3: CASSLEGGTGEQYF; DNA: TGCGCCAGCAGCTTGGAAGGGGGGACTGGCGAGCAGTACTTC
D: -; V: TRBV30; size: -; J: TRBJ1-1; CDR3: CAWQETLNTEAFF; DNA: TGTGCCTGGCAGGAGACACTGAACACTGAAGCTTTCTTT
D: TRBD2; V: TRBV11-2; size: -; J: TRBJ2-2; CDR3: CASSPVSGGRRELFF; DNA: TGTGCCAGCAGCCCAGTTTCTGGCGGGAGGCGGGAGCTGTTTTTT
D: TRBD2; V: TRBV5-4; size: -; J: TRBJ2-3; CDR3: CAGGRAGDTQYF; DNA: TGTGCGGGCGGGAGGGCCGGAGATACGCAGTATTTT
D: TRBD2; V: TRBV28; size: -; J: TRBJ2-1; CDR3: CASSAPRLAGAVEQFF; DNA: TGTGCCAGCAGTGCCCCCCGGCTAGCGGGAGCTGTTGAGCAGTTCTTC
D: -; V: TRBV6-6; size: -; J: TRBJ1-1; CDR3: CASSYSRQNTEAFF; DNA: TGTGCCAGCAGTTACTCGCGCCAGAACACTGAAGCTTTCTTT
D: TRBD1; V: TRBV27; size: -; J: TRBJ2-1; CDR3: CASSITVRRQGSYNEQFF; DNA: TGTGCCAGCAGTATTACGGTTCGGAGACAGGGGTCCTACAATGAGCAGTTCTTC
D: -; V: TRBV6-1; size: once; J: TRBJ1-1; CDR3: CASRQAPTEAFF; DNA: TGTGCCAGCAGGCAGGCCCCCACTGAAGCTTTCTTT
D: -; V: TRBV7-9; size: -; J: TRBJ2-3; CDR3: CASSLEQASTQYF; DNA: TGTGCCAGCAGCTTAGAGCAGGCATCTACGCAGTATTTT
D: -; V: TRBV4-3; size: once; J: TRBJ2-7; CDR3: CASSQDVGTRHEQYF; DNA: TGCGCCAGCAGCCAAGACGTAGGGACACGTCACGAGCAGTACTTC
D: TRBD2; V: TRBV18; size: -; J: TRBJ2-1; CDR3: CASSPLAGVGLNEQFF; DNA: TGTGCCAGCTCACCACTAGCGGGTGTTGGACTCAATGAGCAGTTCTTC
D: -; V: TRBV9; size: -; J: TRBJ2-5; CDR3: CASSDRVPFETQYF; DNA: TGTGCCAGCAGCGACAGGGTTCCGTTTGAGACCCAGTACTTC
D: TRBD1; V: TRBV11-2; size: -; J: TRBJ1-4; CDR3: CASSLVAEAGGGEKLFF; DNA: TGTGCCAGCAGCTTAGTAGCAGAGGCAGGGGGTGGTGAAAAACTGTTTTTT
D: TRBD1; V: TRBV7-6; size: -; J: TRBJ1-2; CDR3: CASSVTGDRGYTF; DNA: TGTGCCAGCAGCGTCACAGGGGATCGCGGCTACACCTTC
D: -; V: TRBV5-1; size: -; J: TRBJ2-7; CDR3: CASSSTGTWISEQYF; DNA: TGCGCCAGCAGCTCAACCGGGACATGGATTAGCGAGCAGTACTTC
D: -; V: TRBV27; size: -; J: TRBJ1-2; CDR3: CASSLNRGYGYTF; DNA: TGTGCCAGCAGTTTAAACCGCGGCTATGGCTACACCTTC
D: -; V: TRBV27; size: -; J: TRBJ2-3; CDR3: CASSPTGPRLDTQYF; DNA: TGTGCCAGCAGCCCCACAGGGCCCAGACTGGATACGCAGTATTTT
D: -; V: TRBV7-9; size: -; J: TRBJ2-3; CDR3: CASSFRGTSTDTQYF; DNA: TGTGCCAGCAGCTTCCGCGGGACTAGCACAGATACGCAGTATTTT
D: TRBD1; V: TRBV19; size: -; J: TRBJ2-5; CDR3: CASSDRVRETQYF; DNA: TGTGCCAGTAGCGACAGGGTCAGGGAGACCCAGTACTTC
D: -; V: TRBV11-2; size: -; J: TRBJ2-4; CDR3: CASSNSLGRLDLAKNIQYF; DNA: TGTGCCAGCAGCAACTCTTTGGGGAGGCTGGACTTAGCCAAAAACATTCAGTACTTC